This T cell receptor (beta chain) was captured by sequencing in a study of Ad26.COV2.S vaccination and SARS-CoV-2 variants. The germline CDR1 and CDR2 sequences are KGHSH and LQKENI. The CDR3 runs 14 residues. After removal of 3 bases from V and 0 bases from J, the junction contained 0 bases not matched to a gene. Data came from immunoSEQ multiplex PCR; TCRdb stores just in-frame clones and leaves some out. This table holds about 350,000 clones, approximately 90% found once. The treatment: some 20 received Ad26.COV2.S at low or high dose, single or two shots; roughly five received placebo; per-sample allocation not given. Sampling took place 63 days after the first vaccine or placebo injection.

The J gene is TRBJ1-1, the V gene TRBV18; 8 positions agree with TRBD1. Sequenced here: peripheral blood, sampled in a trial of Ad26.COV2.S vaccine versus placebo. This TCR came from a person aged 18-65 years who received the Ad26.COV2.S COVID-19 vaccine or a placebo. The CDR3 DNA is TGTGCCAGCTCACCGGGACAGGTGAACACTGAAGCTTTCTTT. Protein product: CASSPGQVNTEAFF.